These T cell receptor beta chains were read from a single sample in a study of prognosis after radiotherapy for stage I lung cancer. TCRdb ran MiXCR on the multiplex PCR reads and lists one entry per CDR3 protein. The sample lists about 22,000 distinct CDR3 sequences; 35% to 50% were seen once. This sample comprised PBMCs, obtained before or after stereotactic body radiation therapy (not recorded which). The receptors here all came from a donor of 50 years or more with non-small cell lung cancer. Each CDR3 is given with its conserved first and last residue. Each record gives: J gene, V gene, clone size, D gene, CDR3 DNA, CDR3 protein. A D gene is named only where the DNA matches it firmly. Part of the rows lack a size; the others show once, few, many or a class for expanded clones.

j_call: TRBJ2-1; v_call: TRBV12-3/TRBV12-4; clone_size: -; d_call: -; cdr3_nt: TGTGCCAGCATTTTATGTCTACCCATCGCTATGTACAATGAGCAGTTCTTC; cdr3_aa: CASILCLPIAMYNEQFF
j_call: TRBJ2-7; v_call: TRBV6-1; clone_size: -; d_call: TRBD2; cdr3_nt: TGTGCCAGCATCCACGGACTAGCGGGCGACTACGAGCAGTACTTC; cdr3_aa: CASIHGLAGDYEQYF
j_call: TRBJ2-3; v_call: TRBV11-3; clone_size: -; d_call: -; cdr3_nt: TGTGCCAGCAGCCTGACTGGCGGCCCTAGAACAGATACGCAGTATTTT; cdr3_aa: CASSLTGGPRTDTQYF
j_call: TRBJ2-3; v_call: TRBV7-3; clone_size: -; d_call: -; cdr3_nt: TGTGCCAGAAGATCCGACGACACAGATACGCAGTATTTT; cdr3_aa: CARRSDDTDTQYF
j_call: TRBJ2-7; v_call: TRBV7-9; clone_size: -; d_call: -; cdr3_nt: TGTGCCAGTATCTTATCGGGGGACGAGCAGTACTTC; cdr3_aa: CASILSGDEQYF
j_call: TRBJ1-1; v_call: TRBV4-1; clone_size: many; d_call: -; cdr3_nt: TGCGCCAGCAGCCAAGTCACAGGGAAAACTGAAGCTTTCTTT; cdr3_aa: CASSQVTGKTEAFF
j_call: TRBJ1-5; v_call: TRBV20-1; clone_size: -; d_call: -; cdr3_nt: TGCAGTGCTACCCTTAGGGGATTAGGTAGCAATCAGCCCCAGCATTTT; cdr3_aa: CSATLRGLGSNQPQHF
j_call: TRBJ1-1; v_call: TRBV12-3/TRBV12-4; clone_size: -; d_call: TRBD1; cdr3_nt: TGTGCCAGCGGGGACAGGGGGCGCACTGAAGCTTTCTTT; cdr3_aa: CASGDRGRTEAFF
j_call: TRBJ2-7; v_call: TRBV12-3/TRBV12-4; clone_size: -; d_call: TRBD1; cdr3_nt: TGTGCCAGCATTCCGGGACAGAGCTCCTACCAGCAGTACTTC; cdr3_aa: CASIPGQSSYQQYF
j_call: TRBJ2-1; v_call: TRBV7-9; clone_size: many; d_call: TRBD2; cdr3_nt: TGTGCCAGCAGCTTAGTGTGGGGACTAGCGGGACCTGTTGAGCAGTTCTTC; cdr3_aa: CASSLVWGLAGPVEQFF
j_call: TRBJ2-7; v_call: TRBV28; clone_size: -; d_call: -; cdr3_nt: TGTGCAAGCAGTCTCCGCTGCTACGAGCAGTACTTC; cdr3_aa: CASSLRCYEQYF
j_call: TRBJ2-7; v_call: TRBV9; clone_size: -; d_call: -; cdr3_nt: TGTGCCAGCAGCGTATATCCAGGGAGAGGCGAGCAGTACTTC; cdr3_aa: CASSVYPGRGEQYF
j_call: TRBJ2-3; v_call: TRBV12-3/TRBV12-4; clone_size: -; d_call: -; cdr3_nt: TGTGCCAGCATCGGACAGCATAGCACAGATACGCAGTATTTT; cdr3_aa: CASIGQHSTDTQYF
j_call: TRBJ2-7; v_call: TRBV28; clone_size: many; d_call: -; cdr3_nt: TGTGCCAGCAGGCTTGGGACCTCCCGAGGCGAGCAGTACTTC; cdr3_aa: CASRLGTSRGEQYF
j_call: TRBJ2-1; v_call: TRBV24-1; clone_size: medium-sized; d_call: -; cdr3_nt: TGTGCCACCAGAGCGTCGGACAATGAGCAGTTCTTC; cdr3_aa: CATRASDNEQFF
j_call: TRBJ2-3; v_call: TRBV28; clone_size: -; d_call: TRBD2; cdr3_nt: TGTGCCATCAGTCCCCCGGGACTAGCTTTGTATACGCAGTATTTT; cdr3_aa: CAISPPGLALYTQYF
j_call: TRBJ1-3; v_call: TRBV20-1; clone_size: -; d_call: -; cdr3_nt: TGCAGTGCCGTTGGCGACAGCCCGGGAAACACCATATATTTT; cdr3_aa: CSAVGDSPGNTIYF
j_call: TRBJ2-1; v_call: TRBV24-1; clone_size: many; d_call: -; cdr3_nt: TGTGCCACCAGAGGGGGTCACAATGAGCAGTTCTTC; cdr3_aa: CATRGGHNEQFF
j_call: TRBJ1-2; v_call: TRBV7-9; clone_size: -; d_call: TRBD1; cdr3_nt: TGTGCCAGCAGCATTCTACAGGGGGCCGACTATGGCTACACCTTC; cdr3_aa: CASSILQGADYGYTF
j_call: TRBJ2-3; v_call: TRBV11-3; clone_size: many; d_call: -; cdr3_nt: TGTGCCAGCAGCCTGGGGATACAGCGGATGGCGGATACGCAGTATTTT; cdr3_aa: CASSLGIQRMADTQYF
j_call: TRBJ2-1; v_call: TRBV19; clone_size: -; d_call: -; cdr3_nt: TGTGCCAGTAGCTCGATACTGGATTCTGGTAGAGATGAGCAGTTCTTC; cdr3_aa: CASSSILDSGRDEQFF
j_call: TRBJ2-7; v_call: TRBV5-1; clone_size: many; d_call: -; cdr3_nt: TGCGCCAGCAGCTTGAGGGGGAATTACGAGCAGTACTTC; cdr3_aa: CASSLRGNYEQYF
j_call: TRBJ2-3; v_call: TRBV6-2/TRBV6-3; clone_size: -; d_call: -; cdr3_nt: TGTGCCAGCAGTTACGACGGAGGGGGCACAGATACGCAGTATTTT; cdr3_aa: CASSYDGGGTDTQYF
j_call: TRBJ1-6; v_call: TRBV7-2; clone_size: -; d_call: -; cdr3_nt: TGTGCCAGCAGCCCGGGGGGAAGTTCACCCCTCCACTTT; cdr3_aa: CASSPGGSSPLHF
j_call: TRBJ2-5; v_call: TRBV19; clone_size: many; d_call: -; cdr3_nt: TGTGCCAGTAGTATATCTGGGAGGCCTATTCAAGAGACCCAGTACTTC; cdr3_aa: CASSISGRPIQETQYF
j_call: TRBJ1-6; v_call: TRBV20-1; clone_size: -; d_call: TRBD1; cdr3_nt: TGCAGTGCAACCCCAGGGGGATCACCCCTCCACTTT; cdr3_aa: CSATPGGSPLHF
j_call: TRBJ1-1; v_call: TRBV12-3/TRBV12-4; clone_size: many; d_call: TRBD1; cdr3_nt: TGTGCCAGCAGTTTAAGGGGGCCGGACACTGAAGCTTTCTTT; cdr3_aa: CASSLRGPDTEAFF
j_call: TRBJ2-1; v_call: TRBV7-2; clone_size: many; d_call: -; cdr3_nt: TGTGCCAGCAGCCTCAGCAGGGGAGGTGGTGAGCAGTTCTTC; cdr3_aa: CASSLSRGGGEQFF